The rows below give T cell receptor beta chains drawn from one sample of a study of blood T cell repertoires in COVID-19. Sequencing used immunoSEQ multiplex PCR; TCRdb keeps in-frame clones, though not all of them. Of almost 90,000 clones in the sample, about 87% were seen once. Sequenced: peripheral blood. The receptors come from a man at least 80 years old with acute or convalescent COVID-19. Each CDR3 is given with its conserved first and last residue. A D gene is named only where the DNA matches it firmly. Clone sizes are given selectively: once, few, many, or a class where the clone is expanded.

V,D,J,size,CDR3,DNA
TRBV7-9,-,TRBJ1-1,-,CASSLTMDSEAFF,TGTGCCAGCAGCCTAACAATGGACAGTGAAGCTTTCTTT
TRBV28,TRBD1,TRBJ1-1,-,CAITDRSDTEAFF,TGTGCCATCACGGACAGGTCGGATACTGAAGCTTTCTTT
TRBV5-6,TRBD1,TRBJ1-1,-,CASSSGQGAGEAFF,TGTGCCAGCAGTTCTGGACAGGGGGCAGGTGAAGCTTTCTTT
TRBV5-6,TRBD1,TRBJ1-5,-,CASSFIQDRVQHF,TGTGCCAGCAGCTTTATACAGGACAGGGTCCAGCATTTT
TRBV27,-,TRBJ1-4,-,CASSLLGATNEKLFF,TGTGCCAGCAGTTTATTAGGAGCAACTAATGAAAAACTGTTTTTT
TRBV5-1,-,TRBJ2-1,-,CASSLETPGVNEQFF,TGCGCCAGCAGCTTGGAGACACCGGGGGTCAATGAGCAGTTCTTC
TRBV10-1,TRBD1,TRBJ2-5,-,CASSGTGTLNQDQYF,TGCGCCAGCAGTGGGACAGGGACCCTAAATCAGGACCAGTACTTC
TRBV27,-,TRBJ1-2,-,CASSSRNNYGYTF,TGTGCCAGCAGTTCCAGAAATAACTATGGCTACACCTTC
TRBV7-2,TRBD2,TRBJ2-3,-,CASSLLAGVGGTDTQYF,TGTGCCAGCAGCTTACTAGCGGGAGTAGGGGGGACAGATACGCAGTATTTT
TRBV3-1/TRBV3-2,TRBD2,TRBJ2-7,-,CASSQGLAGVQYF,TGTGCCAGCAGCCAAGGACTAGCGGGGGTCCAGTACTTC
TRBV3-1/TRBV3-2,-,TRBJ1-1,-,CASSLPRGTNTEAFF,TGTGCCAGCAGCCTCCCGCGGGGCACGAACACTGAAGCTTTCTTT
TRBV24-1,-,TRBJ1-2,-,CATSESTGRGYTF,TGTGCCACCAGTGAAAGTACAGGGCGTGGCTACACCTTC
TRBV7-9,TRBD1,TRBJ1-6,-,CASSPERGLNSPLHF,TGTGCCAGCAGCCCAGAGAGGGGGCTTAATTCACCCCTCCACTTT
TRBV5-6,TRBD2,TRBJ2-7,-,CASSLDTSGLYEQYF,TGTGCCAGCAGCTTGGATACTAGCGGACTCTACGAGCAGTACTTC
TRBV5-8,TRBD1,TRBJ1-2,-,CASSFYRGNGYTF,TGTGCCAGCAGCTTCTACAGGGGAAACGGCTACACCTTC
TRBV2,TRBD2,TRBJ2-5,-,CASRRTSGSWETQYF,TGTGCCAGCAGGAGGACTAGCGGGAGTTGGGAGACCCAGTACTTC
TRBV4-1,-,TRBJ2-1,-,CASSQVGGGVKNEQFF,TGCGCCAGCAGCCAAGTAGGGGGGGGAGTGAAGAATGAGCAGTTCTTC
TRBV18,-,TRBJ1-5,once,CASSPPGQPSNQPQHF,TGTGCCAGCTCACCACCCGGACAGCCCAGCAATCAGCCCCAGCATTTT
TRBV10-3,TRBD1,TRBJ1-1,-,CAISEPTRQGWANTEAFF,TGTGCCATCAGTGAGCCAACCCGACAGGGCTGGGCGAACACTGAAGCTTTCTTT
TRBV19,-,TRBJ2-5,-,CASSAGQETQYF,TGTGCCAGTTCGGCAGGACAAGAGACCCAGTACTTC
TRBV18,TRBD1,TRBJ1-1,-,CASSPRQGAREYTEAFF,TGTGCCAGCTCACCTAGGCAGGGGGCAAGAGAATACACTGAAGCTTTCTTT
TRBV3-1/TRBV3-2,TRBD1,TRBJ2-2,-,CASSPLDRGLTGELFF,TGTGCCAGCAGCCCCCTGGACAGGGGGTTAACCGGGGAGCTGTTTTTT
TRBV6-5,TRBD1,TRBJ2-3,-,CASGNRGDTQYF,TGTGCCAGCGGGAACAGGGGAGATACGCAGTATTTT
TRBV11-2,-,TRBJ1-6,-,CASSLDGGGDSPLHF,TGTGCCAGCAGCTTAGACGGAGGGGGGGATTCACCCCTCCACTTT
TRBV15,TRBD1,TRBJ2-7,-,CATSTQMGRGSYEQYF,TGTGCCACCAGCACCCAAATGGGCAGGGGGTCCTACGAGCAGTACTTC
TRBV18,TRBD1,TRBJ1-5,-,CASSLGTGDQPQHF,TGTGCCAGCTCACTCGGGACAGGGGACCAGCCCCAGCATTTT
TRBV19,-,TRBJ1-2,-,CASSIEGHNYGYTF,TGTGCCAGTAGTATTGAGGGCCATAACTATGGCTACACCTTC
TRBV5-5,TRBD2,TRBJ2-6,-,CASSLALGGGSGANVLTF,TGTGCCAGCAGCTTGGCCCTGGGCGGGGGGTCTGGGGCCAACGTCCTGACTTTC
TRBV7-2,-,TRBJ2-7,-,CASSQRTVSYEQYF,TGTGCCAGCAGCCAAAGGACAGTCTCCTACGAGCAGTACTTC
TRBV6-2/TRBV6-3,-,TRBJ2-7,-,CASSYSILPYEQYF,TGTGCCAGCAGTTACTCGATTCTACCATACGAGCAGTACTTC
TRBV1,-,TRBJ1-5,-,CTSSLLSDSDPPYFSNQPQHF,TGCACCAGCAGCCTTCTCAGTGATAGCGACCCACCATATTTTAGCAATCAGCCCCAGCATTTT